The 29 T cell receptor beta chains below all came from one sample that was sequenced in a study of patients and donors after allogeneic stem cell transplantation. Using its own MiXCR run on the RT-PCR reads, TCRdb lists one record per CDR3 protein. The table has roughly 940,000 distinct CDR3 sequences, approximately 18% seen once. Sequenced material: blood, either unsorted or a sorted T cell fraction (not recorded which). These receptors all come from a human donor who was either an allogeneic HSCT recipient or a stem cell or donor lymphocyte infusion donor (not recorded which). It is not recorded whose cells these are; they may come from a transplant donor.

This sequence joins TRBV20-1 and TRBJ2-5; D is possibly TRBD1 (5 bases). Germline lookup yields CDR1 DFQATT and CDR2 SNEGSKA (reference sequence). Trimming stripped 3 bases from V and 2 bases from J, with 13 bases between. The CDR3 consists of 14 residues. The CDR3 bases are TGCAGTGCTAGGAAGGGGCGGCAACAAGAGACCCAGTACTTC. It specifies CSARKGRQQETQYF.

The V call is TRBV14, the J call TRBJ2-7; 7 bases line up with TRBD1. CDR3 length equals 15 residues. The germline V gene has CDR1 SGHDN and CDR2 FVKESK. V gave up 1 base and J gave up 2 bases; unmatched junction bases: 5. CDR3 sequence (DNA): TGTGCCAGCAGCCAAGGACAGGGTCTAACCTACGAGCAGTACTTC. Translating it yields CASSQGQGLTYEQYF.

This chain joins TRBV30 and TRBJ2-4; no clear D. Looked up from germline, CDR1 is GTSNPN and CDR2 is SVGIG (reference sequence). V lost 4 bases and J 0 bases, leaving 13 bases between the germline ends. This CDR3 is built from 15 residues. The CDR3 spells CAWTPDFLAKNIQYF. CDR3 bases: TGTGCCTGGACCCCCGACTTTCTAGCCAAAAACATTCAGTACTTC.

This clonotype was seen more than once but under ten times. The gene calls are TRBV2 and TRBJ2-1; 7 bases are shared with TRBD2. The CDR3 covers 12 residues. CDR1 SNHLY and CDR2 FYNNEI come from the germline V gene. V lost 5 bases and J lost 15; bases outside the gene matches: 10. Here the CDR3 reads CASSSGTRVPFF. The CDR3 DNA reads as TGTGCCAGCAGTAGCGGGACGCGGGTACCGTTCTTC.

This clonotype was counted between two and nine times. Here the CDR3 DNA reads TGTGCCAGCAGTTCCGGGCCCAAGAACACTGAAGCTTTCTTT. Amino acids: CASSSGPKNTEAFF. The chain joins TRBV7-2 to TRBJ1-1; the D is unclear. V dropped 6 bases and J dropped 1 base, with 12 bases sitting between them. The CDR3 is 14 amino acids. Germline V lookup: CDR1 SGHTA, CDR2 FQGNSA.

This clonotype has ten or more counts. CDR3: CASSQDRRGGEQFF. The CDR3 region has the DNA TGTGCCAGCAGCCAAGATCGGAGAGGGGGTGAGCAGTTCTTC. V gene TRBV4-2 combines with J gene TRBJ2-1, with a weak D call TRBD1 (6 bases). This CDR3 region has 14 residues. The germline V gene encodes CDR1 LGHNA and CDR2 YNFKEQ. V was pared by 0 bases and J by 9 bases, with 12 bases between.

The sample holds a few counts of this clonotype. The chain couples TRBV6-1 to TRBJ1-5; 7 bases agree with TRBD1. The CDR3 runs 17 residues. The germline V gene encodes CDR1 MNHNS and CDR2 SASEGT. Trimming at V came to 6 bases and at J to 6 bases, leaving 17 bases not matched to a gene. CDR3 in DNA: TGTGCCAGCAGAACCCCGGGGGAACAGGGGTTGGGTCAGCCCCAGCATTTT. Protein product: CASRTPGEQGLGQPQHF.

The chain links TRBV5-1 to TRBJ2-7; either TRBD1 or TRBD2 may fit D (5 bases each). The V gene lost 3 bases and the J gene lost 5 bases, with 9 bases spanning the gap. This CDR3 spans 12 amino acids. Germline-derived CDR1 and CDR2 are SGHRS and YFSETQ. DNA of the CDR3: TGCGCCAGCAGCTGGGACGGCGACGAGCAGTACTTC. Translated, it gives CASSWDGDEQYF.

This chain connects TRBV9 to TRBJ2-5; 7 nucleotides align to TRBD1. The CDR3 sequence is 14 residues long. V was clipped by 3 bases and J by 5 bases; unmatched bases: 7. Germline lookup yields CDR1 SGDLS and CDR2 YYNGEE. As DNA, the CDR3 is TGTGCCAGCAGCGGGGGACAGACCGGTGAGACCCAGTACTTC. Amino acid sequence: CASSGGQTGETQYF.

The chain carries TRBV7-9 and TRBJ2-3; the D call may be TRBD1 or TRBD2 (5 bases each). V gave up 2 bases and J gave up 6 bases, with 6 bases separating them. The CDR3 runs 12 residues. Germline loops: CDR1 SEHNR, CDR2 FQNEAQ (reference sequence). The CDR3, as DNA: TGTGCCAGCAGCTTAAGGGACGATACGCAGTATTTT. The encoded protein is CASSLRDDTQYF.

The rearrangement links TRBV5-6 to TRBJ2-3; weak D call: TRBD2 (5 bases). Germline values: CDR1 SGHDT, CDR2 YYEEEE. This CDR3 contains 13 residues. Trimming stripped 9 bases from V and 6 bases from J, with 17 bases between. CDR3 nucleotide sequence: TGTGCCACCCGCCGGTGGGAGAGGGATACGCAGTATTTT. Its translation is CATRRWERDTQYF. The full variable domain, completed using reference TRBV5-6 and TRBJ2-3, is DAGVTQSPTHLIKTRGQQVTLRCSPKSGHDTVSWYQQALGQGPQFIFQYYEEEERQRGNFPDRFSGHQFPNYSSELNVNALLLGDSALYLCATRRWERDTQYFGPGTRLTVL.

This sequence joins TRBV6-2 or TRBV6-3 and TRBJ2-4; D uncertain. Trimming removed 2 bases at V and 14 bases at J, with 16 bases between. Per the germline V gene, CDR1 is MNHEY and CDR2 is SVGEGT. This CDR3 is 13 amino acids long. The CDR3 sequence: CASSYDRRVGEYF. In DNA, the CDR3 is TGTGCCAGCAGTTACGACCGCCGGGTCGGAGAGTACTTC.

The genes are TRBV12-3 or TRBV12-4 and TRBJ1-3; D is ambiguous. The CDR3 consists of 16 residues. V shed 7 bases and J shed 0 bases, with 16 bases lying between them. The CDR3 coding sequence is TGTGCCAGCATCGGGCCAGGTTCATTCTCTGGAAACACCATATATTTT. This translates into CASIGPGSFSGNTIYF.

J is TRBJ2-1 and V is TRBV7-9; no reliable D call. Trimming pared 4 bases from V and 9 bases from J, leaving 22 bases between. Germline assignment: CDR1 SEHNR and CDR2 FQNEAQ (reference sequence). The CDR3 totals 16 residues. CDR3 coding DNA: TGTGCCAGCAGCTCCCCGGGTGGGGTTCCCCTTATTGAGCAGTTCTTC. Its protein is CASSSPGGVPLIEQFF.

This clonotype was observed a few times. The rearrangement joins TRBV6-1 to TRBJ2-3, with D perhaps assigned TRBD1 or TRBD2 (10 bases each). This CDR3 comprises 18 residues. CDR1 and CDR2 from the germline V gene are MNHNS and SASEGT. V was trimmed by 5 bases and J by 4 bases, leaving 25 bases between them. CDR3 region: CASSRDRGTSGDSDTQYF. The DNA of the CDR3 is TGTGCCAGCAGTCGGGACAGGGGCACTAGCGGGGACTCAGATACGCAGTATTTT.

In nucleotides, the CDR3 is TGTGCCACCCGCCGGGGGGAGAACACTGAAGCTTTCTTT. Protein: CATRRGENTEAFF. The chain carries TRBV6-1 and TRBJ1-1, with a weak D call TRBD1 (5 bases). Germline V lookup: CDR1 MNHNS, CDR2 SASEGT. CDR3 length: 13 residues. Trimming removed 10 bases from V and 1 base from J, with 13 bases in between.

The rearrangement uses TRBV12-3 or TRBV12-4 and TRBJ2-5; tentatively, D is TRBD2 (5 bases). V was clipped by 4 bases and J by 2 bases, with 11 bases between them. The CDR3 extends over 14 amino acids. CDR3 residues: CASSYLGRQETQYF. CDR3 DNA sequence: TGTGCCAGCAGTTATCTAGGGAGACAAGAGACCCAGTACTTC.

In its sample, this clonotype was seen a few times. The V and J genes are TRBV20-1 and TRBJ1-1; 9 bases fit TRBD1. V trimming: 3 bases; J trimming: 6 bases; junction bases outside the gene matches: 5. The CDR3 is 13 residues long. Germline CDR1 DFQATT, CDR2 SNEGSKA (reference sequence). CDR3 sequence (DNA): TGCAGTGCTAGGAAAGACAGGGGGGCTGAAGCTTTCTTT. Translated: CSARKDRGAEAFF.

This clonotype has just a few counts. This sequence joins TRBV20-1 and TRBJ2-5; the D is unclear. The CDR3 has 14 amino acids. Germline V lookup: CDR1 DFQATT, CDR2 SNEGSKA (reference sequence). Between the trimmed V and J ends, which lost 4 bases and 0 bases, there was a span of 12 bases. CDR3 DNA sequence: TGCAGTGCTAACAGAGGCTGGTACCAAGAGACCCAGTACTTC. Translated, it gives CSANRGWYQETQYF.

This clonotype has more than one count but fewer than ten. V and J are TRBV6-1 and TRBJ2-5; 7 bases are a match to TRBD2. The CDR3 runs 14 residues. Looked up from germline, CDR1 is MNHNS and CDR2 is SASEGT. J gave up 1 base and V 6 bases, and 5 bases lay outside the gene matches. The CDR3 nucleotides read TGTGCCAGCAGCCGCGGGGGTGCCCAAGAGACCCAGTACTTC. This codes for CASSRGGAQETQYF.

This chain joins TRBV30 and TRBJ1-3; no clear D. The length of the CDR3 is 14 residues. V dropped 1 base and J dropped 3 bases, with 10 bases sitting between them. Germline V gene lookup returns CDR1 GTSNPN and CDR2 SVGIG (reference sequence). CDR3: CAWSATLGGNTIYF. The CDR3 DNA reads TGTGCCTGGAGTGCTACCTTAGGTGGAAACACCATATATTTT. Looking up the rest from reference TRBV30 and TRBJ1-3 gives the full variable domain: SQTIHQWPATLVQPVGSPLSLECTVEGTSNPNLYWYRQAAGRGLQLLFYSVGIGQISSEVPQNLSASRPQDRQFILSSKKLLLSDSGFYLCAWSATLGGNTIYFGEGSWLTVV.

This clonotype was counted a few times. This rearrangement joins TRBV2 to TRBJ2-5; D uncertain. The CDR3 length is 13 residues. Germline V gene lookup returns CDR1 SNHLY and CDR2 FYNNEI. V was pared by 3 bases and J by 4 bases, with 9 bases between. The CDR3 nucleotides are TGTGCCAGCAGTGAGGGGATGGTAGAGACCCAGTACTTC. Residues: CASSEGMVETQYF.

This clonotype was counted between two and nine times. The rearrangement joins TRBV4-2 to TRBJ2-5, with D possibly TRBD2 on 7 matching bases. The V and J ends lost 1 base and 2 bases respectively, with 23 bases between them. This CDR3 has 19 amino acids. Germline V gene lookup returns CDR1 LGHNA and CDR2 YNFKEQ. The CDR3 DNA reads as TGTGCCAGCAGCCAAGTAGGGGGGGGTCGACCAGCCCCACAAGAGACCCAGTACTTC. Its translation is CASSQVGGGRPAPQETQYF.

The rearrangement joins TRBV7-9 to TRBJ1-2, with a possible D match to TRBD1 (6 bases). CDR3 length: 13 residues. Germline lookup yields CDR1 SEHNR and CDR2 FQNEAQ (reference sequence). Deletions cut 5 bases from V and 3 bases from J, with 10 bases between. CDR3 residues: CASSETGYYGYTF. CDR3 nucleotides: TGTGCCAGCAGCGAAACAGGGTACTATGGCTACACCTTC.

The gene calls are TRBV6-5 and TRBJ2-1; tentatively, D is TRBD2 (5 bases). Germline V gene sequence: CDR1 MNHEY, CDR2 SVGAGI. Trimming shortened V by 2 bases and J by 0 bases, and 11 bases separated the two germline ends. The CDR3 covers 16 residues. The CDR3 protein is CASSYNLANSYNEQFF. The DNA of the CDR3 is TGTGCCAGCAGTTACAATCTAGCCAACTCCTACAATGAGCAGTTCTTC.

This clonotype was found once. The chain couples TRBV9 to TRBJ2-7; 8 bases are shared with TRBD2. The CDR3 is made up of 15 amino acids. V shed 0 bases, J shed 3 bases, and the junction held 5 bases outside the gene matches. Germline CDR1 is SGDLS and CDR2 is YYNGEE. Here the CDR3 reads CASSVGVSGNYEQYF. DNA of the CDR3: TGTGCCAGCAGCGTAGGTGTTAGCGGGAACTACGAGCAGTACTTC.

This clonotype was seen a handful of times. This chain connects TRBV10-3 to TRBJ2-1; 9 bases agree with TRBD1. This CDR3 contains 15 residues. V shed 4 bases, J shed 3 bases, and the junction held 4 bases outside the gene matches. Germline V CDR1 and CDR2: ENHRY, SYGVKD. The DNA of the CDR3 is TGTGCCATCAGTGTAGGGGGACAGGGCTACAATGAGCAGTTCTTC. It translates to CAISVGGQGYNEQFF.

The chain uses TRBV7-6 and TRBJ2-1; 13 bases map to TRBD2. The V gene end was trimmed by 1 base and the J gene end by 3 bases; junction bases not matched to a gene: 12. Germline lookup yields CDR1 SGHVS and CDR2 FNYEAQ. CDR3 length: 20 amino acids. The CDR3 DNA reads TGTGCCAGCAGCTTAGTATACTGGACTAGCGGGGGAGGGCTCTACAATGAGCAGTTCTTC. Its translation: CASSLVYWTSGGGLYNEQFF.

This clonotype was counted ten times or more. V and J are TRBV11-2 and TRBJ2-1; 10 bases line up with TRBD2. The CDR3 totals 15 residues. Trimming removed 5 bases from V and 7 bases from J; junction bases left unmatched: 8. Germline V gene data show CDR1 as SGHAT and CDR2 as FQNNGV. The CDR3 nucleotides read TGTGCCAGCAGCCAGCTAGCGGGAGTTAATAATGAGCAGTTCTTC. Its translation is CASSQLAGVNNEQFF.